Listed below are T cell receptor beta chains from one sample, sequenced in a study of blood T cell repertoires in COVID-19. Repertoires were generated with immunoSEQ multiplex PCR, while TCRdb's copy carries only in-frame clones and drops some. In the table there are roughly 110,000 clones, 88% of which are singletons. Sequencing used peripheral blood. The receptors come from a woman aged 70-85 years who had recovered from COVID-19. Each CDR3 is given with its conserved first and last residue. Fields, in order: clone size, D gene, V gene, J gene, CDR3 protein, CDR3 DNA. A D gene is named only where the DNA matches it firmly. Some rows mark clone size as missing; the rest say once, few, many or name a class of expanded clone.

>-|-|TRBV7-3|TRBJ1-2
CASSRNHGDGGGYTF
TGTGCCAGCAGCCGTAACCATGGGGATGGCGGGGGCTACACCTTC
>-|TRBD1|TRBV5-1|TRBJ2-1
CASSLGQGGNEQFF
TGCGCCAGCAGCTTGGGACAGGGGGGGAATGAGCAGTTCTTC
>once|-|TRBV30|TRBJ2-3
CAWSRLGGDTQYF
TGTGCCTGGAGCCGCCTAGGTGGGGATACGCAGTATTTT
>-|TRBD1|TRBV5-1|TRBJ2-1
CASSPQPGQEDNEQFF
TGCGCCAGCAGCCCTCAACCGGGACAGGAGGACAATGAGCAGTTCTTC
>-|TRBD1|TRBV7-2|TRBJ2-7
CASTSTGGEQYF
TGTGCCAGCACCTCAACAGGGGGCGAGCAGTACTTC
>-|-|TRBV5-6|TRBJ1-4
CASSPGGWYMSEKLFF
TGTGCCAGCAGCCCGGGAGGATGGTATATGAGTGAAAAACTGTTTTTT
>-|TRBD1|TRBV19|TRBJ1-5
CASSRDRGRNQPQHF
TGTGCCAGTAGTAGAGACAGGGGGCGCAATCAGCCCCAGCATTTT
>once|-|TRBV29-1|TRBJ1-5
CSVSSGNQPQHF
TGCAGCGTTTCTTCCGGCAATCAGCCCCAGCATTTT
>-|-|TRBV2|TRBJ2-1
CASSDSGNYNEQFF
TGTGCCAGCAGTGACTCCGGGAATTACAATGAGCAGTTCTTC
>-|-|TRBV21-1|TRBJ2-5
CASSKVAGGRETQYF
TGTGCCAGCAGCAAAGTAGCGGGGGGGCGGGAGACCCAGTACTTC
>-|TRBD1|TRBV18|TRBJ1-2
CASSPRDSGGYTF
TGTGCCAGCTCACCCCGGGACAGCGGGGGCTACACCTTC
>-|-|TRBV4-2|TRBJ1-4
CASSQERTTNEKLFF
TGTGCCAGCAGCCAAGAGAGGACAACTAATGAAAAACTGTTTTTT
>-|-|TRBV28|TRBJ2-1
CASTSRDTTYNEQFF
TGTGCCAGCACTTCCCGGGACACAACCTACAATGAGCAGTTCTTC
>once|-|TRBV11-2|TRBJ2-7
CASSLALTEQYF
TGTGCCAGCAGCTTAGCGCTAACCGAGCAGTACTTC
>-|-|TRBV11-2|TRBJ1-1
CASSSYRPLSVAFF
TGTGCCAGCAGCTCCTACAGACCCCTCAGTGTAGCTTTCTTT
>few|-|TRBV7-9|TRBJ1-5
CASSRLGGGNQPQHF
TGTGCCAGCAGCCGTCTGGGAGGGGGCAATCAGCCCCAGCATTTT
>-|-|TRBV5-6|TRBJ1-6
CASSYGQNNSPLHF
TGTGCCAGCAGCTATGGGCAGAATAATTCACCCCTCCACTTT
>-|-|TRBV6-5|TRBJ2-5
CASSYLRKAQETQYF
TGTGCCAGCAGTTACTTGAGGAAGGCCCAAGAGACCCAGTACTTC
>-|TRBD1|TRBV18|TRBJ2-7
CASSPSLGQGVYEQYF
TGTGCCAGCTCACCATCGCTGGGCCAGGGGGTTTACGAGCAGTACTTC
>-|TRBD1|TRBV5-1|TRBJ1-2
CASSAAGTGNYGYTF
TGCGCCAGCAGCGCAGCTGGGACAGGCAACTATGGCTACACCTTC
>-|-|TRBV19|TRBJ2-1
CASSIIGSYNEQFF
TGTGCCAGTAGTATTATTGGGAGCTACAATGAGCAGTTCTTC
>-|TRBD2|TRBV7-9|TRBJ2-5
CASSQGTSGSFIETQYF
TGTGCCAGCAGCCAAGGGACTAGCGGGAGTTTCATTGAGACCCAGTACTTC
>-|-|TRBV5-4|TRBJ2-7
CASSLSLYEQYF
TGTGCCAGCAGCTTGTCCCTCTACGAGCAGTACTTC
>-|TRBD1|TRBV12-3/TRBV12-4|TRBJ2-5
CASRDRGQETQYF
TGTGCCAGCAGGGACAGGGGGCAAGAGACCCAGTACTTC
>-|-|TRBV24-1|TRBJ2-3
CATSDFTSTDTQYF
TGTGCCACCAGTGATTTCACTTCTACAGATACGCAGTATTTT
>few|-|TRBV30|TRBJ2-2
CAWSVGGLRTGELFF
TGTGCCTGGAGTGTAGGAGGGTTGAGGACCGGGGAGCTGTTTTTT
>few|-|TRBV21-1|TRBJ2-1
CASSKPIPGQNNEQFF
TGTGCCAGCAGCAAGCCTATACCGGGACAAAACAATGAGCAGTTCTTC
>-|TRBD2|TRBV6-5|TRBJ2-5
CASSYPAGGAQYF
TGTGCCAGCAGTTACCCTGCTGGGGGGGCCCAGTACTTC
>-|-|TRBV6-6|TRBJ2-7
CASSSAIYEQYF
TGTGCCAGCAGCTCCGCTATCTACGAGCAGTACTTC
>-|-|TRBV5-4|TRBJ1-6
CASSFGQNNSPLHF
TGTGCCAGCAGCTTCGGACAGAATAATTCACCCCTCCACTTT
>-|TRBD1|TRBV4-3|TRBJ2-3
CASSQDRQGAQYF
TGCGCCAGCAGCCAAGACCGACAGGGCGCGCAGTATTTT
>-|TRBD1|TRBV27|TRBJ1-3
CASSPPGQEISGNTIYF
TGTGCCAGCAGTCCCCCGGGACAGGAAATCTCTGGAAACACCATATATTTT
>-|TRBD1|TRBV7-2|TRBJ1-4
CASSPGGIEKLFF
TGTGCCAGCAGCCCAGGGGGAATTGAAAAACTGTTTTTT
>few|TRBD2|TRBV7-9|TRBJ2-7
CASSLLAGDREAYF
TGTGCCAGCAGCCTACTAGCGGGAGATAGGGAAGCGTACTTC
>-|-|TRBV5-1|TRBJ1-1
CASSFQGTGTEAFF
TGCGCCAGCAGCTTTCAGGGTACGGGCACTGAAGCTTTCTTT
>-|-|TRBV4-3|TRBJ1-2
CASSQERRGHYGYTF
TGCGCCAGCAGCCAAGAAAGGAGAGGGCACTATGGCTACACCTTC
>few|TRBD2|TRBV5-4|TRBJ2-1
CASRPGLAGGYNEQFF
TGTGCCAGCAGGCCGGGACTAGCGGGGGGTTACAATGAGCAGTTCTTC
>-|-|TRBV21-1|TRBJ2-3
CASSKSADRDPDTQYF
TGTGCCAGCAGCAAATCGGCGGACAGGGACCCAGATACGCAGTATTTT
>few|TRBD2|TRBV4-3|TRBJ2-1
CASSLTTSVNSYNEQFF
TGCGCCAGCAGCCTTACGACTAGCGTGAACTCCTACAATGAGCAGTTCTTC
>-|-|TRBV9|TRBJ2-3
CASSVRLASDTQYF
TGTGCCAGCAGCGTCCGTCTAGCCTCAGATACGCAGTATTTT
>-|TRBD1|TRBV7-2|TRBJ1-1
CASSTRRGLTEAFF
TGTGCCAGCAGCACCCGCAGGGGGCTTACTGAAGCTTTCTTT
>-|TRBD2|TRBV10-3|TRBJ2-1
CAISEHRGGQFF
TGTGCCATCAGTGAGCACCGGGGGGGCCAGTTCTTC
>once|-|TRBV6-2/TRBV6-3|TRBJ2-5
CASSSHRAGTKETQYF
TGTGCCAGCAGCTCCCATAGGGCGGGGACCAAAGAGACCCAGTACTTC
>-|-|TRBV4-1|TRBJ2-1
CASSQDYFNEQFF
TGCGCCAGCAGCCAAGATTACTTCAATGAGCAGTTCTTC
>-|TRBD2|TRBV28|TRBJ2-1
CASSSGGSGAYNEQFF
TGTGCCAGCAGTTCTGGGGGTAGCGGGGCCTACAATGAGCAGTTCTTC
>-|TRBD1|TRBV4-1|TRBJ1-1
CASRTDRGDTEAFF
TGCGCCAGCAGGACGGACAGGGGAGACACTGAAGCTTTCTTT
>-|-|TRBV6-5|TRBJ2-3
CASSRQVKSTDTQYF
TGTGCCAGCAGTCGACAGGTGAAAAGCACAGATACGCAGTATTTT
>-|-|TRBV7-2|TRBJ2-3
CASSSSGHTTDTQYF
TGTGCCAGCAGCTCAAGCGGTCACACCACAGATACGCAGTATTTT